The 29 T cell receptor beta chains listed next were all sequenced from one sample in a study of spatial heterogeneity in lung cancer. Broader study findings: One measure, the expanded intratumoral alpha and beta TCR count, tracked tumor mutation counts.

These receptors have no identified antigens. Using its own MiXCR run on the 5' RACE reads, TCRdb lists one record per CDR3 protein. The sample carries 2,500 to 3,500 distinct CDR3 sequences, over 25% recorded once. Time point indicated: sample taken at primary tumor resection. The sample in question was lung tumor tissue, obtained at surgery. These receptors originate from a female donor with early-stage non-small cell lung cancer.

The chain couples TRBV23-1 to TRBJ2-5; no definite D call. TRBV23-1 is an open reading frame whose function is uncertain. This CDR3 comprises 15 residues. Between the trimmed V and J ends, which lost 0 bases and 1 base, there was a span of 9 bases. The CDR3 nucleotides read TGCGCCAGCAGTCAATCGGTCAGGACCCAAGAGACCCAGTACTTC. Protein: CASSQSVRTQETQYF.

The chain uses TRBV28 and TRBJ1-2, with D tentatively TRBD1 (6 bases). The germline V gene encodes CDR1 MDHEN and CDR2 SYDVKM. Deletions cut 3 bases from V and 6 bases from J, with 11 bases between. This CDR3 has 13 amino acids. The CDR3 DNA reads TGTGCCAGCAGTTTCGGACAGCGGAATGGCTACACCTTC. Encoded protein: CASSFGQRNGYTF.

The rearrangement links TRBV3-1 to TRBJ2-7, with D tentatively TRBD1 (5 bases). Trimming cost V 4 bases and J 6 bases, with 10 bases left between them. There are 12 residues in the CDR3. The germline V gene has CDR1 LGHDT and CDR2 YNNKEL (reference sequence). CDR3 in DNA: TGTGCCAGCAGCCCTCTGGGGCGCGAGCAGTACTTC. This gives the protein CASSPLGREQYF.

This clonotype is labeled as large. This chain joins TRBV6-6 and TRBJ2-7; 7 bases map to TRBD2. There are 14 residues in the CDR3. J gave up 6 bases and V 5 bases, and 10 bases lay outside the gene matches. Per germline, CDR1 MNHNY and CDR2 SVGAGI (reference sequence). The DNA of the CDR3 is TGTGCCAGCAGTCTCCGTGCCCCGGGGGGCGAGCAGTACTTC. Amino acids: CASSLRAPGGEQYF.

The rearrangement uses TRBV29-1 and TRBJ2-5; D call uncertain. V lost 6 bases, J lost 3 bases, and 5 bases lay in between. CDR1 is SQVTM and CDR2 is ANQGSEA in the germline V gene. The CDR3 has 10 amino acids. The CDR3 is CSVPKETQYF. DNA of the CDR3: TGCAGCGTGCCCAAAGAGACCCAGTACTTC.

For this clonotype: One junction end does not reproduce the germline sequence, and a read error may be involved. The J gene is TRBJ2-2, the V gene TRBV12-3 or TRBV12-4; TRBD2 matches 12 bases. The CDR3 runs 15 residues. CDR3 DNA: TGTGCCAGCAGTCTAGCGGGAGGGAGCACCGGGGAGCTGTTTTTT. Residues: CASSLAGGSTGELFF.

This clonotype was picked up a small number of times. The chain is built from TRBV5-5 and TRBJ2-1; no clear D. This CDR3 is 12 amino acids long. The V gene lost 5 bases and the J gene lost 12 bases, with 15 bases spanning the gap. Germline CDR1 is SGHKS and CDR2 is YYEKEE (reference sequence). CDR3 nucleotides: TGTGCCAGCAGGGGTGATGAGTTCCGGCAGTTCTTC. Protein product: CASRGDEFRQFF. Full variable domain (rest looked up from reference TRBV5-5 and TRBJ2-1): DAGVTQSPTHLIKTRGQQVTLRCSPISGHKSVSWYQQVLGQGPQFIFQYYEKEERGRGNFPDRFSARQFPNYSSELNVNALLLGDSALYLCASRGDEFRQFFGPGTRLTVL.

This clonotype was detected ten times or more. This chain joins TRBV7-2 and TRBJ2-1; D is perhaps TRBD1 (6 bases). Germline loops: CDR1 SGHTA, CDR2 FQGNSA. The germline V and J ends were trimmed by 5 bases and 5 bases, with 13 bases remaining between them. The CDR3 is 14 residues long. The CDR3 region has the DNA TGTGCCAGCAGCCTAAGCAGGGGCAACAATGAGCAGTTCTTC. It is translated as CASSLSRGNNEQFF.

This chain joins TRBV14 and TRBJ2-1; D is unclear. Germline lookup yields CDR1 SGHDN and CDR2 FVKESK. V gave up 1 base and J gave up 10 bases, with 11 bases separating them. CDR3 size: 13 residues. This chain's CDR3 is CASSQGGTSEQFF. DNA of the CDR3: TGTGCCAGCAGCCAAGGGGGTACCTCGGAGCAGTTCTTC.

The genes are TRBV20-1 and TRBJ2-7, with D uncertain. From germline, CDR1 is DFQATT and CDR2 SNEGSKA (reference sequence). V was cut by 0 bases and J by 3 bases, with 18 bases left in between. CDR3 size: 16 residues. The CDR3 here is CSARDKLALLGYEQYF. CDR3 sequence (DNA): TGCAGTGCTAGAGATAAATTAGCCCTCTTGGGCTACGAGCAGTACTTC.

This clonotype is labeled as medium-sized. This rearrangement joins TRBV12-3 or TRBV12-4 to TRBJ2-1, with TRBD1 identical over 11 bases. The CDR3 totals 14 residues. Trimming at V came to 3 bases and at J to 7 bases, leaving 2 bases not matched to a gene. The CDR3 sequence is CASSFGTGGNEQFF. The DNA of the CDR3 is TGTGCCAGCAGTTTCGGGACAGGGGGAAATGAGCAGTTCTTC.

This clonotype was picked up many times. The V call is TRBV20-1, the J call TRBJ2-3; a possible D gene is TRBD2 (6 bases). V shed 4 bases and J shed 0 bases, with 17 bases lying between them. There are 16 residues in the CDR3. In germline, CDR1 is DFQATT, CDR2 SNEGSKA (reference sequence). The CDR3 DNA follows: TGCAGTGCTACTATATCTTCGGGAGTGAGCACAGATACGCAGTATTTT. This codes for CSATISSGVSTDTQYF.

By share of the sample, this clonotype is large. The CDR3 DNA is TGTGCCAGCAGTGAGGGGGCCACCTCCTATGATACGCAGTATTTT. Protein: CASSEGATSYDTQYF. The chain couples TRBV25-1 to TRBJ2-3; the D gene is possibly TRBD1 (6 bases). Trimming shortened V by 3 bases and J by 6 bases, and 16 bases separated the two germline ends. The CDR3 totals 15 residues. From germline, CDR1 is MGHDK and CDR2 SYGVNS. The complete variable domain, with remaining parts taken from reference TRBV25-1 and TRBJ2-3, reads EADIYQTPRYLVIGTGKKITLECSQTMGHDKMYWYQQDPGMELHLIHYSYGVNSTEKGDLSSESTVSRIRTEHFPLTLESARPSHTSQYLCASSEGATSYDTQYFGPGTRLTVL.

This clonotype is judged large. DNA of the CDR3: TGTGCCAGCAGCCCCGATGTCAGCGGGAGAACCGAGCAGTACTTC. As protein: CASSPDVSGRTEQYF. J is TRBJ2-7 and V is TRBV5-5; 8 nucleotides agree with TRBD2. V shed 4 bases and J 6 bases; nucleotides not matched to a gene: 12. This CDR3 has 15 amino acids. Germline V gene lookup returns CDR1 SGHKS and CDR2 YYEKEE (reference sequence).

By share of the sample, this clonotype is medium-sized. The V and J genes are TRBV7-2 and TRBJ2-7; D gene uncertain. Trimming cost V 9 bases and J 2 bases, with 20 bases left between them. Per germline, CDR1 SGHTA and CDR2 FQGNSA. This CDR3 region has 15 residues. The CDR3, as DNA: TGTGCCAGTAACGAAGGGCCCGGCGGCGCCTACGAGCAGTACTTC. Its protein is CASNEGPGGAYEQYF.

This clonotype was counted between two and nine times. This chain's CDR3 is CSVEARFNNEQFF. The CDR3 DNA follows: TGCAGCGTTGAAGCGCGATTCAACAATGAGCAGTTCTTC. The J gene is TRBJ2-1, the V gene TRBV29-1; unclear D gene. Looked up from germline, CDR1 is SQVTM and CDR2 is ANQGSEA. V gave up 1 base and J gave up 5 bases, with 9 bases separating them. The CDR3 length is 13 residues.

Judged by abundance, this clonotype is medium-sized. This chain joins TRBV5-6 and TRBJ2-3, with D tentatively TRBD1 or TRBD2 (5 bases each). This CDR3 spans 14 amino acids. Germline V gives CDR1 SGHDT, CDR2 YYEEEE. Trimming took off 6 bases at V and 3 bases at J, with 14 bases between the two ends. Written as DNA, the CDR3 is TGTGCCAGCATAAGAAAGGGGACGACAGATACGCAGTATTTT. It encodes CASIRKGTTDTQYF.

The gene calls are TRBV12-5 and TRBJ2-5, with TRBD1 as a possible D gene (6 bases). This CDR3 has 13 amino acids. V shed 4 bases and J shed 5 bases, with 11 bases lying between them. Germline V gene lookup returns CDR1 LGHNT and CDR2 FRNRAP. DNA of the CDR3: TGTGCTAGTGGTTCATCAGGGGACGAGACCCAGTACTTC. Protein product: CASGSSGDETQYF. The whole variable domain, remainder taken from reference TRBV12-5 and TRBJ2-5, is DARVTQTPRHKVTEMGQEVTMRCQPILGHNTVFWYRQTMMQGLELLAYFRNRAPLDDSGMPKDRFSAEMPDATLATLKIQPSEPRDSAVYFCASGSSGDETQYFGPGTRLLVL.

This clonotype was seen a handful of times. The genes are TRBV7-2 and TRBJ2-2; TRBD2 is a possible D gene (5 bases). The CDR3 is 13 amino acids. The germline V gene encodes CDR1 SGHTA and CDR2 FQGNSA. The ends were cut back, 6 bases at V and 7 bases at J, with 12 bases in the middle. The CDR3 bases are TGTGCCAGCAGGGACGGGGTGTACGGGGAGCTGTTTTTT. It specifies CASRDGVYGELFF.

The rearrangement links TRBV28 to TRBJ2-1, with D perhaps TRBD2 (5 bases). Trimming stripped 6 bases from V and 5 bases from J, with 8 bases between. The V gene's germline CDR1 is MDHEN and CDR2 SYDVKM. The CDR3 covers 12 residues. The CDR3 region is CASRGVDNEQFF. For the CDR3, the DNA is TGTGCCAGCAGGGGAGTGGACAATGAGCAGTTCTTC.

The V gene is TRBV20-1, the J gene TRBJ2-7, with 8 bases identical to TRBD1. The CDR3 totals 17 residues. The ends lost 0 bases at V and 0 bases at J; junction bases unmatched: 10. Germline loops: CDR1 DFQATT, CDR2 SNEGSKA (reference sequence). The CDR3 DNA reads TGCAGTGCTAGAGATTACTCCAGACAGGGGAGCTCCTACGAGCAGTACTTC. It codes for CSARDYSRQGSSYEQYF.

The chain couples TRBV5-4 to TRBJ2-5; 7 bases align to TRBD2. J gave up 4 bases and V 4 bases, and 13 bases lay outside the gene matches. The V gene's germline CDR1 is SGHNT and CDR2 YYREEE (reference sequence). The CDR3 consists of 16 residues. The CDR3 DNA follows: TGTGCCAGCAGCCCCCAAGTTGGGGGGGTTACAGAGACCCAGTACTTC. Translated, it gives CASSPQVGGVTETQYF. Full variable domain (missing parts from reference TRBV5-4 and TRBJ2-5): ETGVTQSPTHLIKTRGQQVTLRCSSQSGHNTVSWYQQALGQGPQFIFQYYREEENGRGNFPPRFSGLQFPNYSSELNVNALELDDSALYLCASSPQVGGVTETQYFGPGTRLLVL.

This chain links TRBV7-9 with TRBJ2-7; D might be TRBD1 or TRBD2, each matching 5 bases. CDR1 and CDR2 from the germline V gene are SEHNR and FQNEAQ (reference sequence). Trimming shortened V by 5 bases and J by 2 bases, and 10 bases separated the two germline ends. This CDR3 contains 13 residues. The CDR3 DNA reads as TGTGCCAGCAGCCGGGACCCCGCCTACGAGCAGTACTTC. Amino acid sequence: CASSRDPAYEQYF.

The chain recombines TRBV20-1 with TRBJ2-7; TRBD1 matches 11 bases. With 3 bases clipped from V and 3 bases from J, the junction kept 7 bases outside the gene matches. Per germline, CDR1 DFQATT and CDR2 SNEGSKA (reference sequence). CDR3 length equals 15 residues. CDR3 sequence (DNA): TGCAGTGCTAGGGACAGGGGGCTAGTAGTCTACGAGCAGTACTTC. It is translated as CSARDRGLVVYEQYF.

The chain has TRBV24-1 and TRBJ2-1; D ambiguous. The V end was cut by 7 bases, the J end by 2 bases, with 11 bases between. CDR1 KGHDR and CDR2 SFDVKD come from the germline V gene. The CDR3 sequence is 14 residues long. CDR3: CATRGMDAYNEQFF. In DNA, the CDR3 is TGTGCCACCAGGGGGATGGACGCCTACAATGAGCAGTTCTTC.

The rearrangement uses TRBV11-2 and TRBJ2-7; 10 bases map to TRBD2. The CDR3 contains 15 residues. Germline V gene lookup returns CDR1 SGHAT and CDR2 FQNNGV. Germline trimming cut 6 bases from V and 3 bases from J; bases unmatched to any gene: 8. The CDR3 DNA follows: TGTGCCAGCAGGGACCTAGCGGGAGTCAACTACGAGCAGTACTTC. The encoded protein is CASRDLAGVNYEQYF.

This clonotype is labeled as medium-sized. The rearrangement uses TRBV5-1 and TRBJ2-7; 8 positions agree with TRBD2. V dropped 0 bases and J dropped 6; count of bases not matched to a gene: 8. The germline V gene has CDR1 SGHRS and CDR2 YFSETQ. This CDR3 has 15 residues. Written as DNA, the CDR3 is TGCGCCAGCAGCTTGGTACAAGCGGGAGAGGGCGAGCAGTACTTC. It encodes CASSLVQAGEGEQYF.

This chain connects TRBV28 to TRBJ2-1; maybe TRBD2 (5 bases). Germline CDR1 is MDHEN and CDR2 is SYDVKM. The CDR3 loop spans 12 amino acids. Between the trimmed V and J ends, which lost 3 bases and 5 bases, there was a span of 5 bases. The DNA for the CDR3 is TGTGCCAGCAGTTTGAGGGACAATGAGCAGTTCTTC. It yields the protein CASSLRDNEQFF.

This clonotype was found many times. The chain couples TRBV5-5 to TRBJ1-5; 8 nucleotides agree with TRBD1. Trimming at V came to 1 base and at J to 4 bases, leaving 4 bases not matched to a gene. The CDR3 has 15 amino acids. Per the germline V gene, CDR1 is SGHKS and CDR2 is YYEKEE (reference sequence). The CDR3: CASSLRGQANQPQHF. The CDR3 DNA follows: TGTGCCAGCAGCTTGAGGGGACAGGCGAATCAGCCCCAGCATTTT.